Sequencing of this TCR beta chain was carried out in a study of blood T cell repertoires in COVID-19. Method: immunoSEQ multiplex PCR; TCRdb's copy keeps in-frame clones and lacks some. The sample comprises about 320,000 clones, around 84% of which are singletons, and approximately 1.9% rests with the top ten. Losses at the gene ends were 3 bases for V and 5 bases for J; bases not matched to a gene: 7. This CDR3 comprises 14 residues. CDR1 SEHNR and CDR2 FQNEAQ come from the germline V gene (reference sequence). Participants came from some 23 US areas, aged roughly 18 to 95 years. This TCR was sampled from a woman in her twenties or thirties who had been exposed to COVID-19. The sample was PBMCs or T cells enriched from blood (not recorded which). V is TRBV7-9 and J is TRBJ2-7, with 7 bases that match TRBD1. The CDR3 sequence is CASSLLTGDDEQYF. CDR3 coding DNA: TGTGCCAGCAGCTTGCTCACAGGGGACGACGAGCAGTACTTC.